Sequencing of this T cell receptor (beta chain) was carried out in a study of blood T cell repertoires in COVID-19. Study summary: The samples span acute and convalescent COVID-19 from the United States, Italy and Spain. T cells, B-cell-depleted T cells, or PBMCs supplied cDNA or gDNA.

Original analysis: Estimated nucleated cell counts came from reference gene primer amplification. Repertoires were generated with immunoSEQ multiplex PCR, while TCRdb's copy carries only in-frame clones and drops some. V, J and clone size reflect that table, while D and trimming were determined from the DNA. The sample consists of roughly 40,000 clones, around 88% of them appearing once. CDR3 size: 14 residues. V dropped 5 bases and J dropped 0 bases, with 11 bases sitting between them. Germline assignment: CDR1 GTSNPN and CDR2 SVGIG (reference sequence). This clone was seen just once. The gene calls are TRBV30 and TRBJ1-5; D not certain. The specimen sequenced was peripheral blood. The TCR was taken from a human donor in a cohort sampled during active COVID-19. CDR3 sequence: CAWGQVNSNQPQHF. In nucleotides, the CDR3 is TGTGCCTGGGGGCAGGTGAATAGCAATCAGCCCCAGCATTTT.